The 21 T cell receptor beta chains below all came from one sample that was sequenced in a study of T cells in Graves' hyperthyroidism and ophthalmopathy. Researchers amplified the TCR beta CDR3 regions from RNA transcripts. First-round RT-PCR with HTBI primers amplified the TCR CDR3 region. TCRdb independently ran MiXCR on the multiplex PCR reads; one entry per CDR3 protein. The sample shows approximately 500,000 distinct CDR3 sequences, about 43% of them seen only once. The sample taken for sequencing was peripheral blood or thyroid tissue (not recorded which). These receptors were taken from a woman between 18 and 29 years old with Graves' hyperthyroidism.

In this sample, this clonotype turned up many times. V gene TRBV5-8 combines with J gene TRBJ1-4; D gene unclear. The CDR3 totals 13 residues. In germline, CDR1 is SGHTS, CDR2 YDEGEE. Trimming removed 3 bases from V and 6 bases from J, with 9 bases in between. CDR3 in amino acids: CASSSTGDEKLFF. For the CDR3, the DNA is TGTGCCAGCAGCTCGACGGGAGATGAAAAACTGTTTTTT.

This clonotype has a count of ten or more. The V call is TRBV12-3 or TRBV12-4, the J call TRBJ1-1; the D gene is possibly TRBD1 (6 bases). The V end lost 4 bases, the J end lost 3 bases, and 18 bases lay between the germline ends. The CDR3 runs to 16 residues. The CDR3 protein is CASSSRTVPDDTEAFF. The CDR3 DNA sequence: TGTGCCAGCAGTTCCAGGACAGTCCCTGATGACACTGAAGCTTTCTTT.

This clonotype showed up just a few times. The J gene is TRBJ1-5, the V gene TRBV18; perhaps TRBD1 as D (5 bases). V gave up 6 bases and J gave up 7 bases, with 16 bases separating them. This CDR3 has 14 amino acids. Germline V CDR1 and CDR2: KGHSH, LQKENI. This CDR3 reads CASSSPGGEQPQHF. The CDR3 DNA reads as TGTGCCAGCTCCTCCCCTGGGGGGGAACAGCCCCAGCATTTT.

Only one count was recorded for this clonotype. The chain carries TRBV29-1 and TRBJ1-5, with no clear D. Per germline, CDR1 SQVTM and CDR2 ANQGSEA. The CDR3 has 15 amino acids. V lost 0 bases and J 0 bases, leaving 9 bases between the germline ends. The CDR3: CSVEDGGPSNQPQHF. DNA of the CDR3: TGCAGCGTTGAAGATGGCGGACCTAGCAATCAGCCCCAGCATTTT.

This clonotype has at least ten counts. The CDR3 is CSARGARETQYF. CDR3 in DNA: TGCAGTGCTCGAGGGGCGCGGGAGACCCAGTACTTC. The chain joins TRBV20-1 to TRBJ2-5, with D perhaps being TRBD1 or TRBD2 (5 bases each). V was cut by 5 bases and J by 5 bases, with 12 bases left in between. CDR3 length: 12 amino acids. Germline CDR1 and CDR2: DFQATT and SNEGSKA (reference sequence).

This clonotype was counted ten times or more. The chain links TRBV19 to TRBJ1-5; tentative D call: TRBD1 (5 bases). V shed 3 bases and J shed 1 base, with 10 bases lying between them. The CDR3 sequence is 15 residues long. Germline V gene lookup returns CDR1 LNHDA and CDR2 SQIVND (reference sequence). This CDR3 reads CASSIQGASNQPQHF. The CDR3 bases are TGTGCCAGTAGTATTCAAGGGGCAAGCAATCAGCCCCAGCATTTT.

This clonotype was seen ten or more times. The chain couples TRBV29-1 to TRBJ1-2; D gene ambiguous. The germline V and J ends were trimmed by 0 bases and 4 bases, with 9 bases remaining between them. The length of the CDR3 is 13 residues. CDR1 SQVTM and CDR2 ANQGSEA come from the germline V gene. This CDR3 is CSVEDYMSYGYTF. CDR3 in DNA: TGCAGCGTTGAAGATTACATGAGCTATGGCTACACCTTC. Full variable domain (remainder filled in from reference TRBV29-1 and TRBJ1-2): SAVISQKPSRDICQRGTSLTIQCQVDSQVTMMFWYRQQPGQSLTLIATANQGSEATYESGFVIDKFPISRPNLTFSTLTVSNMSPEDSSIYLCSVEDYMSYGYTFGSGTRLTVV.

This clonotype was observed at least ten times. This chain links TRBV12-5 with TRBJ1-2, with D uncertain. Germline CDR1 LGHNT, CDR2 FRNRAP. This CDR3 region has 16 residues. With 0 bases removed from V and 4 bases from J, the gap between germline ends came to 15 bases. The CDR3 DNA is TGTGCTAGTGGTTTGGTTATCAGGACGGACGGCTATGGCTACACCTTC. Its translation: CASGLVIRTDGYGYTF.

The V call is TRBV7-6, the J call TRBJ1-1, with TRBD1 as a possible D gene (6 bases). V dropped 5 bases and J dropped 7 bases, with 11 bases sitting between them. Germline CDR1 reads SGHVS; CDR2 reads FNYEAQ. The CDR3 consists of 12 residues. This CDR3 reads CASSRGALEAFF. CDR3 nucleotides: TGTGCCAGCAGCAGGGGGGCGCTTGAAGCTTTCTTT.

Points on this clonotype: An end of the junction differs from the germline gene, which may be a read error. The gene calls are TRBV20-1 and TRBJ1-2; tentative D call: TRBD1 (6 bases). CDR1 is DFQATT and CDR2 is SNEGSKA in the germline V gene (reference sequence). The CDR3 is 13 amino acids. CDR3 DNA: TGCAGTGCTGGAGAAGACAGGCCTGGTGGCTACACCTTC. Its protein product is CSAGEDRPGGYTF.

The J gene is TRBJ1-3, the V gene TRBV10-3, with D unresolved. The V gene lost 6 bases and the J gene lost 4 bases, with 16 bases spanning the gap. In germline, CDR1 is ENHRY, CDR2 SYGVKD. CDR3 size: 15 residues. The CDR3 loop is CAISKAGGQGNTIYF. The DNA for the CDR3 is TGTGCCATCAGCAAAGCGGGAGGGCAAGGAAACACCATATATTTT.

The sample holds many counts of this clonotype. This chain joins TRBV10-1 and TRBJ2-2, with 10 bases lining up with TRBD2. This CDR3 region has 17 residues. The V and J ends lost 0 bases and 6 bases, in that order; junction bases with no gene match: 7. Germline V CDR1 and CDR2: WNHNN, SYGVQD (reference sequence). CDR3 coding DNA: TGCGCCAGCAGTGAGTCGGGCCTAGCGGGAGTTCCCGGGGAGCTGTTTTTT. Its protein product is CASSESGLAGVPGELFF.

J is TRBJ2-7 and V is TRBV9; no firm D call. Per germline, CDR1 SGDLS and CDR2 YYNGEE. The CDR3 covers 14 residues. Between the trimmed V and J ends, which lost 9 bases and 4 bases, there was a span of 20 bases. CDR3 amino acids: CANSEAIGSYEQYF. The CDR3 bases are TGTGCCAACAGTGAAGCGATCGGCTCTTACGAGCAGTACTTC.

J is TRBJ2-3 and V is TRBV20-1, with 9 bases lining up with TRBD2. V dropped 5 bases and J dropped 2; count of bases not matched to a gene: 5. The CDR3 covers 14 residues. In germline, CDR1 is DFQATT, CDR2 SNEGSKA (reference sequence). This CDR3 is CSAESGRPTDTQYF. The CDR3 region has the DNA TGCAGTGCTGAGAGCGGGAGGCCCACAGATACGCAGTATTTT.

The chain joins TRBV6-5 to TRBJ2-5; possible D gene TRBD2, 5 bases. Germline CDR1 MNHEY, CDR2 SVGAGI. This CDR3 has 15 residues. Trimming left V 2 bases short and J 1 base short, with 11 bases between. CDR3 protein: CASSYEGRTQETQYF. The CDR3 DNA reads TGTGCCAGCAGTTACGAGGGCAGGACCCAAGAGACCCAGTACTTC.

This clonotype was observed many times. V gene TRBV6-1 combines with J gene TRBJ1-1; TRBD1 might be the D (6 bases). This CDR3 comprises 14 residues. The V and J ends lost 11 bases and 1 base respectively, with 17 bases between them. CDR1 MNHNS and CDR2 SASEGT come from the germline V gene. The DNA of the CDR3 is TGTGCCGGGAAAGTACAGGGCAGGAACACTGAAGCTTTCTTT. Its translation is CAGKVQGRNTEAFF.

The table lists this clonotype with a few counts. The V and J genes are TRBV20-1 and TRBJ2-7; 8 positions match TRBD2. The J call may be wrong; the DNA end is better matched by TRBJ2-1. The CDR3 has 14 residues. From germline, CDR1 is DFQATT and CDR2 SNEGSKA (reference sequence). The CDR3 here is CSAEGGGINNEQFF. The CDR3 DNA is TGCAGTGCTGAAGGCGGGGGGATAAACAATGAGCAGTTCTTC.

The genes are TRBV12-5 and TRBJ2-7; 9 bases line up with TRBD2. The CDR3 consists of 19 residues. V lost 5 bases, J lost 3 bases, and 20 bases stayed unmatched. Germline V gene data show CDR1 as LGHNT and CDR2 as FRNRAP. The DNA for the CDR3 is TGTGCTAGTGGTCCCAACTACTTTAGCGGGAGAGGGGCCTACTACGAGCAGTACTTC. Encoded protein: CASGPNYFSGRGAYYEQYF.

This clonotype was detected a few times. Relative to the germline gene, one junction end is altered; a read error may explain this. CDR3 bases: TGTGCCAACAGTTTGGGGACAGGGGGCGAGACCCAGTACTTC. Amino acid sequence: CANSLGTGGETQYF. The chain combines TRBV27 with TRBJ2-5; TRBD1 matches at 12 bases. This CDR3 is built from 14 residues. CDR1 and CDR2 from the germline V gene are MNHEY and SMNVEV (reference sequence).

The CDR3 here is CATSREGWLNTEAFF. Here the CDR3 DNA reads TGTGCCACCAGCAGAGAAGGTTGGCTGAACACTGAAGCTTTCTTT. The chain has TRBV2 and TRBJ1-1; D gene ambiguous. CDR3 length: 15 residues. Trimming removed 10 bases from V and 0 bases from J, with 18 bases in between. Germline assignment: CDR1 SNHLY and CDR2 FYNNEI. Combining the CDR3 with reference TRBV2 and TRBJ1-1 gives the whole variable domain EPEVTQTPSHQVTQMGQEVILRCVPISNHLYFYWYRQILGQKVEFLVSFYNNEISEKSEIFDDQFSVERPDGSNFTLKIRSTKLEDSAMYFCATSREGWLNTEAFFGQGTRLTVV.

This clonotype appeared many times. The rearrangement links TRBV19 to TRBJ2-7; tentative D call: TRBD1 (6 bases). Trimming cost V 5 bases and J 2 bases, with 16 bases left between them. The germline V gene has CDR1 LNHDA and CDR2 SQIVND (reference sequence). This CDR3 is built from 15 residues. In DNA, the CDR3 is TGTGCCAGTAGTTCCTCGGACAGCCAAGCCTACGAGCAGTACTTC. As protein: CASSSSDSQAYEQYF.